The 31 T cell receptor beta chains below all came from one sample that was sequenced in a study of regulatory T cells in long-lasting Graves disease. For TCR beta, libraries came from iRepertoire HTBI primers and Arm-PCR of CDR3 regions. One entry per CDR3 protein, called by TCRdb with MiXCR from the multiplex PCR reads. Among about 420,000 distinct CDR3 sequences listed, roughly 17% were seen once. Time point in this sample: newly diagnosed GD, antithyroid drugs for less than 3 months. The TCR library was made from RNA extracted from PBMCs. A further study also used this sample, focusing on T cells in Graves' hyperthyroidism and ophthalmopathy.

This specimen was peripheral blood mononuclear cells (PBMCs), taken at new diagnosis, from a patient treated with antithyroid drugs. The receptors were gathered from a woman between 18 and 29 years old with Graves disease.

J is TRBJ2-7 and V is TRBV20-1; D is unclear. With 2 bases removed from V and 7 bases from J, the gap between germline ends came to 9 bases. CDR3 size: 11 residues. Germline V CDR1 and CDR2: DFQATT, SNEGSKA (reference sequence). The CDR3: CSARLVWEQYF. The CDR3 coding sequence is TGCAGTGCTAGACTGGTCTGGGAGCAGTACTTC.

The chain uses TRBV4-1 and TRBJ2-4; D is uncertain. V lost 1 base and J 2 bases, leaving 12 bases between the germline ends. The germline V gene encodes CDR1 MGHRA and CDR2 YSYEKL. The CDR3 covers 16 residues. CDR3 in amino acids: CASSQGVGLPKNIQYF. As DNA, the CDR3 is TGCGCCAGCAGCCAAGGTGTAGGGCTTCCCAAAAACATTCAGTACTTC.

This clonotype was picked up many times. The chain links TRBV28 to TRBJ1-2; 9 bases agree with TRBD1. This CDR3 has 15 residues. Germline CDR1 MDHEN, CDR2 SYDVKM. J was trimmed by 2 bases and V by 6 bases; bases with no gene match: 7. The CDR3 protein is CASRTPGTGNYGYTF. The DNA for the CDR3 is TGTGCCAGCAGAACACCCGGGACAGGGAACTATGGCTACACCTTC.

Concerning this clonotype: This clone may be a read error of a much larger clone one base away. The chain joins TRBV28 to TRBJ2-1, with D perhaps TRBD1 (5 bases). Germline CDR1 and CDR2: MDHEN and SYDVKM. This CDR3 region has 15 residues. V lost 2 bases to trimming and J lost 3 bases, with 11 bases between them. The CDR3 loop is CASSLRGTGYNEQFF. The DNA for the CDR3 is TGTGCCAGCAGTTTAAGGGGAACGGGCTACAATGAGCAGTTCTTC. The whole variable domain, filled in from reference TRBV28 and TRBJ2-1, reads DVKVTQSSRYLVKRTGEKVFLECVQDMDHENMFWYRQDPGLGLRLIYFSYDVKMKEKGDIPEGYSVSREKKERFSLILESASTNQTSMYLCASSLRGTGYNEQFFGPGTRLTVL.

This clonotype was recorded many times. The chain links TRBV20-1 to TRBJ2-5; D is possibly TRBD2 (6 bases). With 1 base removed from V and 0 bases from J, the gap between germline ends came to 9 bases. Germline CDR1 is DFQATT and CDR2 is SNEGSKA (reference sequence). The CDR3 spans 14 residues. CDR3 amino acids: CSARGRDHQETQYF. For the CDR3, the DNA is TGCAGTGCTAGAGGGAGGGACCACCAAGAGACCCAGTACTTC.

The rearrangement links TRBV18 to TRBJ1-1, with D perhaps TRBD1 (5 bases). Trimming stripped 5 bases from V and 5 bases from J, with 9 bases between. The CDR3 contains 12 residues. Germline V gene lookup returns CDR1 KGHSH and CDR2 LQKENI. The CDR3: CASSNGGTEAFF. CDR3 sequence (DNA): TGTGCCAGCTCAAACGGGGGTACTGAAGCTTTCTTT.

This clonotype showed up many times. The chain has TRBV11-1 and TRBJ2-7; D not resolved. The CDR3 extends over 15 amino acids. V lost 3 bases and J 3 bases, leaving 15 bases between the germline ends. Germline V gives CDR1 SGHAT, CDR2 FQDESV (reference sequence). The CDR3 nucleotides read TGTGCCAGCAGCTTGATGGCTACCACCGACTACGAGCAGTACTTC. It translates to CASSLMATTDYEQYF.

This clonotype was detected ten times or more. For the CDR3, the DNA is TGTGCCAGCAGCCGCCGGAACGGAAATGAAGAGACCCAGTACTTC. Amino acids: CASSRRNGNEETQYF. The chain employs TRBV3-1 and TRBJ2-5, with D unresolved. V was shortened by 4 bases and J by 3 bases, with 15 bases between the two germline ends. Germline V CDR1 and CDR2: LGHDT, YNNKEL (reference sequence). CDR3 length equals 15 residues.

This clonotype was counted at least ten times. This chain joins TRBV11-3 and TRBJ2-7; 7 nucleotides line up with TRBD1. This CDR3 spans 15 amino acids. The germline CDR1 and CDR2 sequences are SGHNT and YENEEA. The J segment lost 2 bases and the V segment lost 4 bases, leaving 8 bases of the junction unmatched. CDR3 amino acids: CASSSRDRKAYEQYF. The CDR3 DNA reads TGTGCCAGCAGCTCCCGGGACAGAAAAGCCTACGAGCAGTACTTC.

This clonotype showed up many times. The chain combines TRBV3-1 with TRBJ2-7, with unresolved D. Germline loops: CDR1 LGHDT, CDR2 YNNKEL (reference sequence). The CDR3 loop spans 13 amino acids. The V end was cut by 3 bases, the J end by 0 bases, with 6 bases between. This CDR3 reads CASSQRSSYEQYF. CDR3 bases: TGTGCCAGCAGCCAGAGGAGCTCCTACGAGCAGTACTTC.

The chain joins TRBV15 to TRBJ2-2, with 7 bases aligning to TRBD1. CDR3 size: 15 residues. Germline V CDR1 and CDR2: LNHNV, YYDKDF (reference sequence). V lost 4 bases to trimming and J lost 8 bases; unmatched junction nucleotides: 10. CDR3 in amino acids: CATSTNDRDRGELFF. The DNA of the CDR3 is TGTGCCACCAGCACAAACGACAGGGACCGGGGGGAGCTGTTTTTT.

This clonotype was detected ten times or more. CDR3 residues: CASRTSGRTDTQYF. The CDR3 DNA follows: TGTGCCAGCAGGACTAGCGGACGCACAGATACGCAGTATTTT. The rearrangement links TRBV6-2 or TRBV6-3 to TRBJ2-3, with 9 bases lining up with TRBD2. The CDR3 extends over 14 amino acids. The ends lost 6 bases at V and 1 base at J; junction bases unmatched: 2. Germline CDR1 reads MNHEY; CDR2 reads SVGEGT.

This clonotype was recorded many times. CDR3 sequence (DNA): TGTGCCAGCAGCTCACCGACAGACAACACTGAAGCTTTCTTT. Translation: CASSSPTDNTEAFF. The chain couples TRBV7-9 to TRBJ1-1, with a possible D match to TRBD1 (5 bases). V was trimmed by 4 bases and J by 2 bases, leaving 11 bases between them. Germline CDR1 SEHNR, CDR2 FQNEAQ (reference sequence). The CDR3 runs to 14 residues.

Comment on this clonotype: This likely traces to a read error, being one base from a far larger clone. The CDR3 sequence: CASRRGQVGYRPQHF. CDR3 bases: TGTGCCAGCAGGCGCGGACAGGTGGGGTATCGGCCCCAGCATTTT. This sequence joins TRBV7-8 and TRBJ1-5; 7 bases are a match to TRBD1. Germline V gene sequence: CDR1 SGHVS, CDR2 FQNEAQ. J was trimmed by 9 bases and V by 6 bases; bases with no gene match: 14. This CDR3 comprises 15 residues.

This clonotype was seen at least ten times. This chain joins TRBV6-1 and TRBJ1-2; D is unresolved. V was clipped by 7 bases and J by 6 bases, with 15 bases between them. The CDR3 is 13 amino acids. Looked up from germline, CDR1 is MNHNS and CDR2 is SASEGT. In nucleotides, the CDR3 is TGTGCCAGCAATACCGAGGTGGTGGATGGCTACACCTTC. It specifies CASNTEVVDGYTF.

The chain joins TRBV19 to TRBJ2-2; D is uncertain. The CDR3 consists of 14 residues. Between the trimmed V and J ends, which lost 3 bases and 0 bases, there was a span of 5 bases. From germline, CDR1 is LNHDA and CDR2 SQIVND (reference sequence). Here the CDR3 DNA reads TGTGCCAGTAGTATTTGGTCGAACACCGGGGAGCTGTTTTTT. Protein product: CASSIWSNTGELFF.

This clonotype was picked up a small number of times. The chain employs TRBV14 and TRBJ2-7; no definite D call. V lost 4 bases, J lost 0 bases, and 7 bases lay in between. Germline assignment: CDR1 SGHDN and CDR2 FVKESK. The CDR3 length is 13 residues. CDR3 coding DNA: TGTGCCAGCAGCCGGGTCAACTCCTACGAGCAGTACTTC. Amino acids: CASSRVNSYEQYF.

The chain is built from TRBV30 and TRBJ2-1, with TRBD2 as a possible D gene (6 bases). CDR3 length equals 15 residues. The V gene's germline CDR1 is GTSNPN and CDR2 SVGIG (reference sequence). With 0 bases removed from V and 7 bases from J, the gap between germline ends came to 16 bases. CDR3 protein: CAWSVASVGANEQFF. The CDR3 bases are TGTGCCTGGAGTGTCGCTAGCGTTGGGGCAAATGAGCAGTTCTTC.

This clonotype has ten or more counts. The V call is TRBV6-2 or TRBV6-3, the J call TRBJ2-7; TRBD1 aligns across 9 bases. V was pared by 6 bases and J by 2 bases, with 8 bases of the junction left unmatched. Germline V CDR1 and CDR2: MNHEY, SVGEGT. This CDR3 contains 15 residues. The CDR3 loop is CASRTIRTGAYEQYF. The CDR3 bases are TGTGCCAGCAGAACGATCAGGACAGGGGCCTACGAGCAGTACTTC.

This clonotype was found many times. The chain combines TRBV12-3 or TRBV12-4 with TRBJ1-5, with D possibly being TRBD1 (5 bases). V lost 6 bases and J 0 bases, leaving 12 bases between the germline ends. The CDR3 covers 15 residues. CDR3 sequence: CASSDQGYSNQPQHF. In DNA form, the CDR3 reads TGTGCCAGCAGCGATCAGGGTTATAGCAATCAGCCCCAGCATTTT.

The rearrangement links TRBV20-1 to TRBJ2-5, with 8 nucleotides matching TRBD2. The CDR3 runs to 14 residues. Germline-derived CDR1 and CDR2 are DFQATT and SNEGSKA (reference sequence). V shed 3 bases, J shed 5 bases, and the junction held 8 bases outside the gene matches. CDR3 amino acids: CSASGSGSWETQYF. The CDR3 DNA reads TGCAGTGCTAGTGGAAGCGGGAGTTGGGAGACCCAGTACTTC.

CDR3 DNA: TGCGCCAGCAGCTTCGCAGCGGGGACGATAAATGAGCAGTTCTTC. This encodes CASSFAAGTINEQFF. The rearrangement links TRBV5-1 to TRBJ2-1; 7 nucleotides align to TRBD2. Trimming removed 2 bases from V and 7 bases from J; junction bases left unmatched: 9. Per germline, CDR1 SGHRS and CDR2 YFSETQ. The CDR3 contains 15 residues.

In this sample, this clonotype turned up many times. V usage is TRBV12-3 or TRBV12-4 and J usage is TRBJ2-3; 11 nucleotides align to TRBD2. V lost 8 bases, J lost 1 base, and 20 bases stayed unmatched. The CDR3 consists of 20 residues. CDR3 coding DNA: TGTGCCAGCCAAGATCCACTAGCGGGAGATCCCCACCACGGCACAGATACGCAGTATTTT. This gives the protein CASQDPLAGDPHHGTDTQYF.

The table lists this clonotype with many counts. The chain joins TRBV29-1 to TRBJ1-1; D gene ambiguous. The CDR3 loop spans 12 amino acids. Germline assignment: CDR1 SQVTM and CDR2 ANQGSEA. Trimming removed 4 bases from V and 7 bases from J, with 13 bases in between. The CDR3 DNA reads as TGCAGCGTTGTGCGGCAGCACGGTGAAGCTTTCTTT. This gives the protein CSVVRQHGEAFF.

At least ten counts were recorded for this clonotype. The chain links TRBV28 to TRBJ2-7; possible D gene TRBD1, 5 bases. This CDR3 spans 12 amino acids. V lost 6 bases and J 2 bases, leaving 8 bases between the germline ends. Germline assignment: CDR1 MDHEN and CDR2 SYDVKM. CDR3 loop: CASRPGTYEQYF. CDR3 DNA sequence: TGTGCCAGCAGGCCAGGGACCTACGAGCAGTACTTC.

Many counts were recorded for this clonotype. CDR3 in DNA: TGCGCCAGCAGTGATTCCCCGGGAAGCACAGATACGCAGTATTTT. As protein: CASSDSPGSTDTQYF. The gene calls are TRBV10-1 and TRBJ2-3; a weak D match, TRBD2 (5 bases). V gave up 3 bases and J gave up 0 bases, with 10 bases separating them. The germline gives CDR1 WNHNN, CDR2 SYGVQD (reference sequence). This CDR3 region has 15 residues.

The table lists this clonotype with many counts. The gene calls are TRBV27 and TRBJ2-7; possible D gene TRBD2, 6 bases. V was clipped by 6 bases and J by 3 bases, with 15 bases between them. CDR1 MNHEY and CDR2 SMNVEV come from the germline V gene (reference sequence). The CDR3 runs 14 residues. The CDR3: CASRPAGPDYEQYF. CDR3 sequence (DNA): TGTGCCAGCAGGCCCGCGGGGCCCGACTACGAGCAGTACTTC.

This clonotype was seen at least ten times. The genes are TRBV6-1 and TRBJ2-1; 7 bases match TRBD2. CDR3 size: 15 residues. Germline lookup yields CDR1 MNHNS and CDR2 SASEGT. V was pared by 4 bases and J by 4 bases, with 7 bases of the junction left unmatched. CDR3 DNA sequence: TGTGCCAGCAGTGGGGAGCAGCGGGAATACAATGAGCAGTTCTTC. Translation: CASSGEQREYNEQFF.

This rearrangement joins TRBV7-9 to TRBJ2-4, with 9 nucleotides matching TRBD1. Trimming removed 2 bases from V and 9 bases from J; junction bases left unmatched: 5. Germline CDR1 reads SEHNR; CDR2 reads FQNEAQ (reference sequence). The CDR3 consists of 14 residues. In DNA form, the CDR3 reads TGTGCCAGCAGCTTAACCGGGACAGGGACCATTCAGTACTTC. It codes for CASSLTGTGTIQYF.

This clonotype has at least ten counts. CDR3 DNA sequence: TGTGCCAGCAGCTCGGGTGTAGGGGTAGATACGCAGTATTTT. Translation gives CASSSGVGVDTQYF. The chain combines TRBV7-3 with TRBJ2-3; TRBD1 is a possible D gene (5 bases). The CDR3 length is 14 residues. From germline, CDR1 is SGHTA and CDR2 FQGTGA. Trimming took 4 bases from V and 5 from J, leaving 13 bases between them.

This clonotype has more than one count but fewer than ten. CDR3 sequence: CASSQEPLNTYEQYF. CDR3 DNA: TGTGCCAGCAGCCAAGAACCTCTTAATACCTACGAGCAGTACTTC. The rearrangement uses TRBV4-2 and TRBJ2-7; D ambiguous. The V end was cut by 0 bases, the J end by 2 bases, with 11 bases between. The CDR3 has 15 residues. CDR1 LGHNA and CDR2 YNFKEQ come from the germline V gene.